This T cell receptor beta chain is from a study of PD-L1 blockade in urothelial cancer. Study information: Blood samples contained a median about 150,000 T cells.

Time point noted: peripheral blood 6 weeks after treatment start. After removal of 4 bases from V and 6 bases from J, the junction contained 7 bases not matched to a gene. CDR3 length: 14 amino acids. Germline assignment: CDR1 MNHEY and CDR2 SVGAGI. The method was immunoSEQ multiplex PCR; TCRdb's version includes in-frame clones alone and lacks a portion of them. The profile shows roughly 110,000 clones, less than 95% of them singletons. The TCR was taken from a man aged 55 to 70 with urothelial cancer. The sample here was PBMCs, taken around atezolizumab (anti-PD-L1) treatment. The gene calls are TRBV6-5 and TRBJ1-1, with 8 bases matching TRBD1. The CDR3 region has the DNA TGTGCCAGCAGTTGGAGACAGGGGACCCCTGAAGCTTTCTTT. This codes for CASSWRQGTPEAFF.